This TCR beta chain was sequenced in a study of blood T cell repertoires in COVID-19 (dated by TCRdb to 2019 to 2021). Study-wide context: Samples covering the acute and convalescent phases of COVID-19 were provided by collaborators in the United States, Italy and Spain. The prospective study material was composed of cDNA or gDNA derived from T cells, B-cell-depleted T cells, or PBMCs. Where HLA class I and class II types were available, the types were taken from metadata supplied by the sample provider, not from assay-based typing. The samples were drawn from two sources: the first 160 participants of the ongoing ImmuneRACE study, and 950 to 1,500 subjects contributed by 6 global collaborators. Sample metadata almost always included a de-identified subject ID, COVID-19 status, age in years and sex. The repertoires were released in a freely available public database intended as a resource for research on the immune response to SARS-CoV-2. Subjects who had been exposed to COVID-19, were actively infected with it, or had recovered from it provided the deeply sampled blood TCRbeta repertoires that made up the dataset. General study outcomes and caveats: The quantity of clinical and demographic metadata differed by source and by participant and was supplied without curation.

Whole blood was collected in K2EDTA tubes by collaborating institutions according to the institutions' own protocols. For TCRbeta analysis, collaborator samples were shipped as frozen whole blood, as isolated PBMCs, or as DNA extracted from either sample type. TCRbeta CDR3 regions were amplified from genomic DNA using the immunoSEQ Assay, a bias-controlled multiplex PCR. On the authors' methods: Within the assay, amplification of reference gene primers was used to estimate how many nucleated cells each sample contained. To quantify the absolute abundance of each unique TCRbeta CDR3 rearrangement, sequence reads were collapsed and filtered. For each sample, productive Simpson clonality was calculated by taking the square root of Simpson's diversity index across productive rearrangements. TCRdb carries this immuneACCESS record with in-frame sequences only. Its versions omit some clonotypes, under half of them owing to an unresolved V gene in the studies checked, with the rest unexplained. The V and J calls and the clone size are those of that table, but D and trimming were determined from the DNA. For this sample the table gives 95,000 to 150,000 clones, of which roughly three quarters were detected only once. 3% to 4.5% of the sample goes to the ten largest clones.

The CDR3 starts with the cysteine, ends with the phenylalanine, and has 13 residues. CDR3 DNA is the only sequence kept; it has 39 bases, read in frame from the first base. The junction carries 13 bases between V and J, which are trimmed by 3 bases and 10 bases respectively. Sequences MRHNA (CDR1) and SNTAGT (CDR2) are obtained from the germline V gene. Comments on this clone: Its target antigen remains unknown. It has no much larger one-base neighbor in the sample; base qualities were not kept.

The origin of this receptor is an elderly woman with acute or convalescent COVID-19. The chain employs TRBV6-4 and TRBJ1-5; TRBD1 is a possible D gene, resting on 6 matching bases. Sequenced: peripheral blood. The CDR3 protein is CASSEHRDGPQHF. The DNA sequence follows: TGTGCCAGCAGTGAGCACAGGGATGGACCCCAGCATTTT.